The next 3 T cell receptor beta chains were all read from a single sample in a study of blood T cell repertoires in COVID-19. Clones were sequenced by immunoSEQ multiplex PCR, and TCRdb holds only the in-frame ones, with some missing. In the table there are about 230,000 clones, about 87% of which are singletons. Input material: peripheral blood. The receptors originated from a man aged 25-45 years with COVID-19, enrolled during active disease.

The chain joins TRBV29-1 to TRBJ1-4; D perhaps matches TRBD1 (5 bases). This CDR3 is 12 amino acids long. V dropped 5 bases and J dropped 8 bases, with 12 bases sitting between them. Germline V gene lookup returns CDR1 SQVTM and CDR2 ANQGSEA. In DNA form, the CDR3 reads TGCAGCGTTCGGAGGGGACCAGAAAAACTGTTTTTT. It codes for CSVRRGPEKLFF.

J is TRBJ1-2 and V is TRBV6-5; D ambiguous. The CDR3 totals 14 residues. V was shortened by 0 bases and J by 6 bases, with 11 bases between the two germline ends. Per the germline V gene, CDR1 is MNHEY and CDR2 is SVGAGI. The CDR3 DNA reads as TGTGCCAGCAGTTACTCGAGTCCGTTAGATGGCTACACCTTC. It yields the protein CASSYSSPLDGYTF.

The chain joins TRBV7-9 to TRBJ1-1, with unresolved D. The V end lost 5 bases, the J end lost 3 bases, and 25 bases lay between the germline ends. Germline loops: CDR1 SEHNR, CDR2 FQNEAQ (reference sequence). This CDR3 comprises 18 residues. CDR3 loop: CASSGSSSTTTAYTEAFF. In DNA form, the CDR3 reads TGTGCCAGCAGCGGGAGCTCCTCCACCACTACAGCTTACACTGAAGCTTTCTTT.